This T cell receptor (beta chain) was sequenced during a study of blood T cell repertoires in COVID-19. Study in general: Spain, Italy and the United States supplied samples that represented acute and convalescent COVID-19. The cDNA or gDNA used as material had been derived from T cells, B-cell-depleted T cells, or PBMCs.

How the authors handled the data: Estimates of nucleated cell counts were drawn from the amplification of reference gene primers. Measured with immunoSEQ multiplex PCR; TCRdb has only the in-frame clones, and not every one. The DNA was the basis for D and trimming; V, J and clone size are from that table. Of roughly 87,000 clones in the sample, over 70% were seen once. The ends lost 8 bases at V and 2 bases at J; junction bases unmatched: 9. CDR1 is LGHDT, CDR2 YNNKEL, per germline (reference sequence). This CDR3 spans 17 amino acids. This clonotype originated in a woman in her 50s with acute or convalescent COVID-19. J is TRBJ2-3 and V is TRBV3-1 (or the pseudogene TRBV3-2), with 14 bases that match TRBD2. The sample was peripheral blood. CDR3 bases: TGTGCCAGCTCCAATCGGACTAGCGGGGGGCTCACAGATACGCAGTATTTT. It translates to CASSNRTSGGLTDTQYF.